These 15 T cell receptor beta chains were all obtained from the same sample, sequenced in a study of cytomegalovirus exposure and HLA in healthy donors. Primers for the PCR totalled 60 Vbeta and 13 Jbeta. Sequencing was performed with immunoSEQ multiplex PCR; in TCRdb, only in-frame clones are kept and a portion is missing. Of about 190,000 clones in the sample, roughly four fifths are singletons; the top ten hold around 3.3%. Sequencing used PBMCs. These receptors all stem from a woman aged 25 to 39 in good health and CMV-seropositive.

The CDR3 here is CASNGLGFEQYF. DNA for the CDR3: TGTGCCAGCAACGGACTAGGGTTCGAGCAGTACTTC. The J gene is TRBJ2-7, the V gene TRBV28; TRBD2 matches 7 bases. CDR1 is MDHEN, CDR2 SYDVKM, per germline. Trimming cost V 7 bases and J 6 bases; bases outside gene matches: 6. The length of the CDR3 is 12 residues.

V gene TRBV6-1 combines with J gene TRBJ2-7; 10 nucleotides match TRBD2. With V trimmed by 5 bases and J by 3 bases, 7 bases remained unmatched. The CDR3 extends over 15 amino acids. CDR1 and CDR2 (germline): MNHNS, SASEGT. The CDR3 reads CASSRGTSAYYEQYF. The CDR3 DNA follows: TGTGCCAGCAGTAGGGGGACTAGCGCGTACTACGAGCAGTACTTC.

This clone was counted only a few times. V is TRBV5-5 and J is TRBJ2-7; the match to TRBD1 covers 7 bases. The trim removed 4 bases at V and 3 bases at J, leaving 7 bases unmatched. In germline, CDR1 is SGHKS, CDR2 YYEKEE (reference sequence). The CDR3 loop spans 14 amino acids. CDR3 nucleotide sequence: TGTGCCAGCAGCCCGACAGGGAGCAGCTACGAGCAGTACTTC. This sequence encodes CASSPTGSSYEQYF.

The chain recombines TRBV5-4 with TRBJ2-1; 11 nucleotides match TRBD2. The germline CDR1 and CDR2 sequences are SGHNT and YYREEE (reference sequence). This CDR3 region has 17 residues. The J segment lost 8 bases and the V segment lost 4 bases, leaving 14 bases of the junction unmatched. CDR3 DNA: TGTGCCAGCAGCGAACCGAAAACTAGCGGGAGTTCCGATGAGCAGTTCTTC. Translated: CASSEPKTSGSSDEQFF.

The rearrangement joins TRBV5-1 to TRBJ2-5; TRBD2 matches at 7 bases. CDR1 and CDR2 (germline): SGHRS, YFSETQ. The length of the CDR3 is 17 residues. Losses at the gene ends were 0 bases for V and 3 bases for J; bases not matched to a gene: 11. The CDR3 reads CASSLDNSGWGKETQYF. CDR3 nucleotides: TGCGCCAGCAGCTTGGACAATAGCGGGTGGGGGAAAGAGACCCAGTACTTC.

The chain carries TRBV28 and TRBJ2-2, with 7 bases aligning to TRBD1. J was trimmed by 7 bases and V by 4 bases; bases with no gene match: 6. The CDR3 is 14 amino acids. Germline V gene lookup returns CDR1 MDHEN and CDR2 SYDVKM. The CDR3 coding sequence is TGTGCCAGCAGTTCCCCAGGGGGTAGCGGGGAGCTGTTTTTT. It translates to CASSSPGGSGELFF.

The rearrangement uses TRBV15 and TRBJ2-3; 8 nucleotides agree with TRBD2. V trimming: 0 bases; J trimming: 3 bases; junction bases outside the gene matches: 5. The CDR3 is 16 amino acids. Germline CDR1 and CDR2: LNHNV and YYDKDF (reference sequence). The CDR3 region is CATSRDLAGGTDTQYF. CDR3 bases: TGTGCCACCAGCAGAGATCTAGCGGGTGGGACAGATACGCAGTATTTT.

CDR3 nucleotide sequence: TGTGCCAGCAGCCAAGGTATAGCGGGAGGTCTAGATACGCAGTATTTT. Translated, it gives CASSQGIAGGLDTQYF. The chain is built from TRBV4-2 and TRBJ2-3; 10 bases agree with TRBD2. The CDR3 runs to 16 residues. V trimming: 1 base; J trimming: 5 bases; junction bases outside the gene matches: 6. CDR1 and CDR2 from the germline V gene are LGHNA and YNFKEQ.

The chain uses TRBV19 and TRBJ1-1; TRBD1 agrees at 8 bases. CDR1 is LNHDA, CDR2 SQIVND, per germline (reference sequence). With 4 bases clipped from V and 0 bases from J, the junction kept 10 bases outside the gene matches. CDR3 length equals 17 residues. CDR3 amino acids: CASSRNPGQGMNTEAFF. CDR3 bases: TGTGCCAGTAGTAGGAACCCTGGACAGGGAATGAACACTGAAGCTTTCTTT.

The chain joins TRBV18 to TRBJ1-1, with TRBD1 as a possible D gene (6 bases). The CDR3 contains 15 residues. V was clipped by 4 bases and J by 4 bases, with 16 bases between them. Per germline, CDR1 KGHSH and CDR2 LQKENI. The CDR3, as DNA: TGTGCCAGCTCACAACCCCGGACAGCCGCCACTGAAGCTTTCTTT. It codes for CASSQPRTAATEAFF.

The chain links TRBV7-2 to TRBJ1-2; no clear D gene. This CDR3 has 13 residues. From germline, CDR1 is SGHTA and CDR2 FQGNSA. The V end lost 4 bases, the J end lost 4 bases, and 10 bases lay between the germline ends. CDR3: CASSSPLLYGYTF. The CDR3 DNA follows: TGTGCCAGCAGCTCTCCTCTCCTCTATGGCTACACCTTC. The full variable domain, in which reference TRBV7-2 and TRBJ1-2 provide the parts outside the CDR3, is GAGVSQSPSNKVTEKGKDVELRCDPISGHTALYWYRQSLGQGLEFLIYFQGNSAPDKSGLPSDRFSAERTGGSVSTLTIQRTQQEDSAVYLCASSSPLLYGYTFGSGTRLTVV.

The CDR3, as DNA: TGTGCCAGCAGCGTTGTTAGCGGGCTCGAGCAGTACTTC. Its protein product is CASSVVSGLEQYF. This chain joins TRBV27 and TRBJ2-7; TRBD2 matches at 7 bases. The CDR3 totals 13 residues. V dropped 6 bases and J dropped 6; count of bases not matched to a gene: 8. Per the germline V gene, CDR1 is MNHEY and CDR2 is SMNVEV (reference sequence).

The chain recombines TRBV6-1 with TRBJ2-1; 9 nucleotides line up with TRBD1. The germline V gene has CDR1 MNHNS and CDR2 SASEGT. The J segment lost 10 bases and the V segment lost 4 bases, leaving 5 bases of the junction unmatched. The CDR3 contains 13 residues. CDR3 sequence reads: CASSVRTGDEQFF. DNA of the CDR3: TGTGCCAGCAGTGTTAGGACAGGGGACGAGCAGTTCTTC.

This clone was seen a handful of times. The sample contains more than one DNA sequence encoding this CDR3. The rearrangement uses TRBV5-1 and TRBJ2-5; D remains ambiguous. V lost 4 bases and J 1 base, leaving 8 bases between the germline ends. The CDR3 runs 13 residues. Germline assignment: CDR1 SGHRS and CDR2 YFSETQ. The CDR3 DNA is TGCGCCAGCAGCCTCGAGCGCCAAGAGACCCAGTACTTC. Its protein product is CASSLERQETQYF.

The rearrangement links TRBV6-5 to TRBJ2-7; D is perhaps TRBD1 (6 bases). This CDR3 region has 14 residues. Germline V gives CDR1 MNHEY, CDR2 SVGAGI. The V end was cut by 8 bases, the J end by 2 bases, with 16 bases between. The CDR3 reads CASSQAGQTYEQYF. In DNA form, the CDR3 reads TGTGCCAGCTCCCAGGCCGGACAGACCTACGAGCAGTACTTC.